Detailed here is one T cell receptor beta chain. Its specificity is unknown. This entry comes from a study of radiation and T cells in renal cell carcinoma. V was cut by 3 bases and J by 0 bases, with 9 bases left in between. The length of the CDR3 is 15 residues. The germline V gene has CDR1 MDHEN and CDR2 SYDVKM. Time point described: blood 4 weeks post-SBRT, at nephrectomy. Treatment here: 15 Gy SBRT to primary tumor, nephrectomy 4 weeks later. Nephrectomy followed 15 Gy stereotactic body radiation by 4 weeks. Blood was sampled at baseline, 2 weeks and 4 weeks after SBRT. Clones were sequenced by immunoSEQ multiplex PCR, and TCRdb holds only the in-frame ones, with some missing. The sample yields around 100,000 clones, 75% to 85% seen once. Study conclusions and caveats: In blood, top tumor clones expanded by 2 weeks, shrinking by 4.

The source was blood, collected from a patient whose treatment included radiotherapy and nephrectomy. This TCR was recovered from a man between 60 and 75 years old with renal cell carcinoma. The chain uses TRBV28 and TRBJ2-1; possible D gene TRBD1, 5 bases. CDR3 nucleotide sequence: TGTGCCAGCAGTTTCGGTACAGGCTCCTACAATGAGCAGTTCTTC. As protein: CASSFGTGSYNEQFF.